The 25 T cell receptor beta chains below come from one sample, sequenced in a study of CD8 T cells in Susac syndrome. RNA totalling about 0.45 to 1 ug underwent reverse transcription with random hexamers. Using its own MiXCR run on the immunoSEQ multiplex PCR reads, TCRdb lists one record per CDR3 protein. This table has 150,000 to 200,000 distinct CDR3 sequences, roughly 92% appearing once. The sample was CD4+ T cells from PBMCs. These receptors were obtained from a human donor with multiple sclerosis.

The CDR3 region has the DNA TGTGCCAGCATTTATTCGGGCTCCCGGGACGAGCAGTACTTC. Translated: CASIYSGSRDEQYF. The V gene is TRBV28, the J gene TRBJ2-7, with D unclear. V was cut by 7 bases and J by 5 bases, with 18 bases left in between. CDR1 is MDHEN, CDR2 SYDVKM, per germline. CDR3 size: 14 residues.

The chain uses TRBV28 and TRBJ2-7, with 10 bases that match TRBD1. V dropped 5 bases and J dropped 7; count of bases not matched to a gene: 5. This CDR3 comprises 13 residues. Germline V CDR1 and CDR2: MDHEN, SYDVKM. The CDR3 DNA reads TGTGCCAGCAGTCCCGGGACAGGGGTGGAGCAGTACTTC. Its protein product is CASSPGTGVEQYF. The entire variable domain, with the rest obtained from reference TRBV28 and TRBJ2-7, is as follows: DVKVTQSSRYLVKRTGEKVFLECVQDMDHENMFWYRQDPGLGLRLIYFSYDVKMKEKGDIPEGYSVSREKKERFSLILESASTNQTSMYLCASSPGTGVEQYFGPGTRLTVT.

A single count supports this clonotype. The V and J genes are TRBV9 and TRBJ1-1; maybe TRBD1 (5 bases). The CDR3 runs to 16 residues. From germline, CDR1 is SGDLS and CDR2 YYNGEE. The V end lost 2 bases, the J end lost 4 bases, and 18 bases lay between the germline ends. CDR3 sequence: CASSVNLGTMGTEAFF. CDR3 DNA: TGTGCCAGCAGCGTCAATCTTGGGACTATGGGCACTGAAGCTTTCTTT.

This chain joins TRBV28 and TRBJ1-1, with 7 bases identical to TRBD1. The CDR3 sequence is 14 residues long. In germline, CDR1 is MDHEN, CDR2 SYDVKM. The junction had 6 bases not matched to a gene; V was cut back by 5 bases and J by 3 bases. The CDR3 sequence: CASSPGQTYTEAFF. The CDR3 coding sequence is TGTGCCAGCAGTCCGGGACAGACTTACACTGAAGCTTTCTTT.

The chain links TRBV7-3 to TRBJ2-2, with 10 bases identical to TRBD2. Trimming cost V 1 base and J 5 bases; bases outside gene matches: 1. CDR1 SGHTA and CDR2 FQGTGA come from the germline V gene. The CDR3 sequence is 15 residues long. CDR3: CASSLNSGRTGELFF. Written as DNA, the CDR3 is TGTGCCAGCAGCTTAAATAGCGGGAGGACCGGGGAGCTGTTTTTT.

Only one count was recorded for this clonotype. The chain couples TRBV28 to TRBJ1-1, with D tentatively TRBD1 (5 bases). CDR1 MDHEN and CDR2 SYDVKM come from the germline V gene. The CDR3 runs 20 residues. V lost 4 bases, J lost 5 bases, and 32 bases lay in between. This CDR3 reads CASSSPFMGKREDEGTEAFF. Written as DNA, the CDR3 is TGTGCCAGCAGTTCCCCCTTTATGGGGAAGAGAGAGGACGAGGGGACTGAAGCTTTCTTT.

This chain links TRBV12-3 or TRBV12-4 with TRBJ2-3; 7 bases align to TRBD2. The ends lost 3 bases at V and 7 bases at J; junction bases unmatched: 10. The CDR3 is 15 amino acids. The CDR3 DNA reads as TGTGCCAGCAGTTTTTCGGGGGGTGGGCCGAATACGCAGTATTTT. The encoded protein is CASSFSGGGPNTQYF.

V usage is TRBV4-3 and J usage is TRBJ2-5, with a weak D call TRBD2 (5 bases). Trimming pared 0 bases from V and 0 bases from J, leaving 8 bases between. The CDR3 contains 15 residues. The germline gives CDR1 LGHNA, CDR2 YSLEER. Written as DNA, the CDR3 is TGCGCCAGCAGCCAAGATCGCGGGTACCAAGAGACCCAGTACTTC. Translated: CASSQDRGYQETQYF.

The V call is TRBV12-3 or TRBV12-4, the J call TRBJ1-4; D gene ambiguous. The CDR3 loop spans 13 amino acids. Trimming pared 2 bases from V and 6 bases from J, leaving 7 bases between. The CDR3 sequence: CASSLPPYEKLFF. The DNA for the CDR3 is TGTGCCAGCAGTTTACCCCCCTATGAAAAACTGTTTTTT.

The CDR3 nucleotides read TGTGCCAGCAGTGAATTGATGCGTCTAGAAAGGCGCGAGTTCTTC. It translates to CASSELMRLERREFF. The chain recombines TRBV6-1 with TRBJ2-1; no clear D gene. This CDR3 spans 15 amino acids. Between the trimmed V and J ends, which lost 2 bases and 14 bases, there was a span of 22 bases. CDR1 is MNHNS and CDR2 is SASEGT in the germline V gene.

V and J are TRBV6-1 and TRBJ2-5; 9 positions match TRBD2. Germline-derived CDR1 and CDR2 are MNHNS and SASEGT. CDR3 length equals 13 residues. Trimming at V came to 8 bases and at J to 3 bases, leaving 4 bases not matched to a gene. The CDR3 DNA sequence: TGTGCCAGCGGGGGACTAGCTGAAGAGACCCAGTACTTC. Residues: CASGGLAEETQYF.

This clonotype turned up a few times. J is TRBJ2-1 and V is TRBV6-6, with 9 positions matching TRBD2. V was clipped by 5 bases and J by 3 bases; unmatched bases: 2. Germline V gives CDR1 MNHNY, CDR2 SVGAGI (reference sequence). There are 14 residues in the CDR3. The CDR3 sequence: CASSGTSSYNEQFF. DNA for the CDR3: TGTGCCAGCAGTGGGACTAGCAGCTACAATGAGCAGTTCTTC.

The chain couples TRBV20-1 to TRBJ1-2; D unclear. The V gene lost 3 bases and the J gene lost 4 bases, with 6 bases spanning the gap. Germline CDR1 and CDR2: DFQATT and SNEGSKA (reference sequence). The CDR3 is 11 amino acids. The CDR3 is CSASLTYGYTF. CDR3 nucleotide sequence: TGCAGTGCTAGTTTAACCTATGGCTACACCTTC.

This chain links TRBV12-3 or TRBV12-4 with TRBJ2-7; the D is unclear. This CDR3 region has 14 residues. V gave up 3 bases and J gave up 1 base, with 10 bases separating them. The chain's CDR3 is CASSLGVGSYEQYF. The CDR3 DNA sequence: TGTGCCAGCAGTTTGGGCGTCGGGTCCTACGAGCAGTACTTC.

The V and J genes are TRBV28 and TRBJ1-5; TRBD1 agrees at 8 bases. J gave up 1 base and V 4 bases, and 9 bases lay outside the gene matches. The CDR3 covers 17 residues. The germline CDR1 and CDR2 sequences are MDHEN and SYDVKM. The CDR3 protein is CASSSQGAGFSNQPQHF. The CDR3, as DNA: TGTGCCAGCAGTTCCCAGGGGGCGGGATTCAGCAATCAGCCCCAGCATTTT.

The chain recombines TRBV21-1 with TRBJ2-7; the DNA was not used to check the table's D call, TRBD1. TRBV21-1 has pseudogene status. This CDR3 is 16 amino acids long. The CDR3 DNA sequence: TGTGCCAGCAGCAGCCCGGACACCAAGGCGCCTTACGAGCAGTACTTC. Translated: CASSSPDTKAPYEQYF.

The chain couples TRBV11-2 to TRBJ2-1; perhaps TRBD2 as D (5 bases). V lost 5 bases and J 5 bases, leaving 13 bases between the germline ends. The CDR3 spans 14 residues. Germline V CDR1 and CDR2: SGHAT, FQNNGV. CDR3 sequence reads: CASSPGYANNEQFF. Written as DNA, the CDR3 is TGTGCCAGCAGCCCGGGGTACGCCAACAATGAGCAGTTCTTC.

V is TRBV24-1 and J is TRBJ1-5; 9 positions agree with TRBD1. CDR1 is KGHDR and CDR2 is SFDVKD in the germline V gene. The CDR3 length is 15 residues. The V segment lost 4 bases and the J segment 5 bases; nucleotides outside the gene matches: 5. The CDR3 region has the DNA TGTGCCACCAGTGACCCCACAGGGGGCGATCAGCCCCAGCATTTT. This translates into CATSDPTGGDQPQHF.

This clonotype was counted once. This rearrangement joins TRBV7-2 to TRBJ2-5; D ambiguous. The CDR3 runs 13 residues. CDR1 is SGHTA and CDR2 is FQGNSA in the germline V gene. The V and J ends lost 7 bases and 8 bases respectively, with 17 bases between them. CDR3 nucleotide sequence: TGTGCCAGCACCTTTACGCCCCTCGAAACCCAGTACTTC. Amino acids: CASTFTPLETQYF. The full variable domain, in which reference TRBV7-2 and TRBJ2-5 provide the parts outside the CDR3, is GAGVSQSPSNKVTEKGKDVELRCDPISGHTALYWYRQSLGQGLEFLIYFQGNSAPDKSGLPSDRFSAERTGGSVSTLTIQRTQQEDSAVYLCASTFTPLETQYFGPGTRLLVL.

The J gene is TRBJ2-1, the V gene TRBV2; a possible D gene is TRBD2 (5 bases). V was cut by 6 bases and J by 6 bases, with 12 bases left in between. Germline values: CDR1 SNHLY, CDR2 FYNNEI. CDR3 length: 13 residues. The CDR3 region is CASSKDSPNEQFF. The CDR3 bases are TGTGCCAGCAGCAAGGACTCTCCCAATGAGCAGTTCTTC.

This clonotype was picked up one time. CDR3 DNA: TGTGCTTACCAGGGACTAGCTGTCAATGAGCAGTTCTTC. It is translated as CAYQGLAVNEQFF. The chain has TRBV30 and TRBJ2-1; 9 positions match TRBD2. The CDR3 has 13 residues. Germline V gene lookup returns CDR1 GTSNPN and CDR2 SVGIG (reference sequence).

The rearrangement uses TRBV7-2 and TRBJ2-5; 7 nucleotides align to TRBD2. Germline V gene sequence: CDR1 SGHTA, CDR2 FQGNSA. V gave up 1 base and J gave up 2 bases; unmatched junction bases: 1. The CDR3 sequence is 14 residues long. This CDR3 is CASSLGLAQETQYF. CDR3 nucleotides: TGTGCCAGCAGCTTAGGACTAGCTCAAGAGACCCAGTACTTC.

A single count supports this clonotype. The chain carries TRBV27 and TRBJ2-2, with TRBD2 matching 10 bases. Germline V gene data show CDR1 as MNHEY and CDR2 as SMNVEV (reference sequence). Losses at the gene ends were 5 bases for V and 3 bases for J; bases not matched to a gene: 9. The CDR3 has 17 amino acids. The CDR3 region is CASSAASGSWDTGELFF. The CDR3, as DNA: TGTGCCAGCAGTGCCGCTAGCGGGAGTTGGGACACCGGGGAGCTGTTTTTT.

The chain uses TRBV28 and TRBJ2-7, with TRBD1 matching over 7 bases. With V trimmed by 6 bases and J by 6 bases, 11 bases remained unmatched. Per the germline V gene, CDR1 is MDHEN and CDR2 is SYDVKM. The CDR3 is made up of 14 amino acids. For the CDR3, the DNA is TGTGCCAGCAGACCTACCACAGGGGTGGGCGAGCAGTACTTC. This encodes CASRPTTGVGEQYF.

The chain links TRBV5-1 to TRBJ1-4; maybe TRBD1 (5 bases). The CDR3 consists of 15 residues. CDR1 and CDR2 (germline): SGHRS, YFSETQ. Deletions cut 5 bases from V and 8 bases from J, with 19 bases between. The CDR3 reads CASRPSSGTGEKLFF. CDR3 DNA sequence: TGCGCCAGCAGACCAAGTAGCGGGACGGGAGAAAAACTGTTTTTT.